The 15 T cell receptor beta chains below all came from one sample that was sequenced in a study of blood T cell repertoires in COVID-19. The method was immunoSEQ multiplex PCR; TCRdb's version includes in-frame clones alone and lacks a portion of them. The sample holds 190,000 or so clones, 82% seen once. Sequenced sample: PBMCs or T cells enriched from blood (not recorded which). The receptors stem from a middle-aged man who had recovered from COVID-19.

This clone was found a few times. The chain combines TRBV24-1 with TRBJ2-1; TRBD2 matches 7 bases. The germline V gene has CDR1 KGHDR and CDR2 SFDVKD. V was pared by 4 bases and J by 9 bases, with 5 bases of the junction left unmatched. The CDR3 has 13 residues. The CDR3 protein is CATSERGLVEQFF. The CDR3 DNA reads TGTGCCACCAGTGAAAGAGGACTAGTTGAGCAGTTCTTC.

The chain joins TRBV10-1 to TRBJ2-1; TRBD2 aligns across 9 bases. This CDR3 spans 15 amino acids. Germline CDR1 and CDR2: WNHNN and SYGVQD (reference sequence). Trimming took 0 bases from V and 4 from J; bases not matched to a gene: 1. The CDR3 sequence: CASSESSGRYNEQFF. The CDR3, as DNA: TGCGCCAGCAGTGAGTCCAGCGGGAGGTACAATGAGCAGTTCTTC.

The chain uses TRBV12-2 and TRBJ1-4. TRBV12-2 counts as a pseudogene. The CDR3 is made up of 16 amino acids. CDR3 DNA sequence: TGTGCAAGTCGCTTAGCGCCTCGGGACTTTGATGAAAAACTGTTTTTT. Translation gives CASRLAPRDFDEKLFF.

The V and J genes are TRBV28 and TRBJ2-1; TRBD2 is a possible D gene (6 bases). This CDR3 spans 14 amino acids. With 8 bases removed from V and 3 bases from J, the gap between germline ends came to 14 bases. Looked up from germline, CDR1 is MDHEN and CDR2 is SYDVKM. In nucleotides, the CDR3 is TGTGCCAGCTCGGCGGGATCCGTCTACAATGAGCAGTTCTTC. This sequence encodes CASSAGSVYNEQFF.

The J gene is TRBJ1-3, the V gene TRBV7-6, with 7 bases matching TRBD1. After removal of 1 base from V and 2 bases from J, the junction contained 2 bases not matched to a gene. From germline, CDR1 is SGHVS and CDR2 FNYEAQ. The CDR3 extends over 15 amino acids. The CDR3 sequence: CASSLVTGTGNTIYF. The CDR3 coding sequence is TGTGCCAGCAGCTTAGTGACAGGGACTGGAAACACCATATATTTT.

CDR3 loop: CASRTASSGANVLTF. DNA of the CDR3: TGTGCCAGTAGGACAGCGAGTTCTGGGGCCAACGTCCTGACTTTC. The chain uses TRBV19 and TRBJ2-6, with D possibly matching TRBD1 (5 bases). The CDR3 loop spans 15 amino acids. V dropped 6 bases and J dropped 1 base, with 10 bases sitting between them. Germline loops: CDR1 LNHDA, CDR2 SQIVND (reference sequence). Variable domain in full (rest from reference TRBV19 and TRBJ2-6): DGGITQSPKYLFRKEGQNVTLSCEQNLNHDAMYWYRQDPGQGLRLIYYSQIVNDFQKGDIAEGYSVSREKKESFPLTVTSAQKNPTAFYLCASRTASSGANVLTFGAGSRLTVL.

This clone was seen only a few times. The chain uses TRBV4-3 and TRBJ1-1; a weak D match, TRBD1 (6 bases). Germline CDR1 and CDR2: LGHNA and YSLEER. V dropped 0 bases and J dropped 0 bases, with 11 bases sitting between them. There are 16 residues in the CDR3. Here the CDR3 reads CASSQDYGGLNTEAFF. Here the CDR3 DNA reads TGCGCCAGCAGCCAAGATTATGGGGGCTTGAACACTGAAGCTTTCTTT.

V usage is TRBV7-2 and J usage is TRBJ2-7; D is uncertain. CDR1 is SGHTA, CDR2 FQGNSA, per germline. The CDR3 is made up of 13 amino acids. V lost 1 base, J lost 3 bases, and 7 bases lay in between. The CDR3 sequence: CASSLVSFYEQYF. The CDR3 coding sequence is TGTGCCAGCAGCTTAGTAAGCTTCTACGAGCAGTACTTC.

The chain employs TRBV28 and TRBJ1-1; D remains ambiguous. Germline V CDR1 and CDR2: MDHEN, SYDVKM. CDR3 length equals 12 residues. Between the trimmed V and J ends, which lost 6 bases and 2 bases, there was a span of 7 bases. CDR3 sequence: CASRDINTEAFF. The CDR3 bases are TGTGCCAGCAGAGACATAAACACTGAAGCTTTCTTT. The variable domain in full, with the rest retrieved from reference TRBV28 and TRBJ1-1, is DVKVTQSSRYLVKRTGEKVFLECVQDMDHENMFWYRQDPGLGLRLIYFSYDVKMKEKGDIPEGYSVSREKKERFSLILESASTNQTSMYLCASRDINTEAFFGQGTRLTVV.

V and J are TRBV9 and TRBJ2-2; D might be TRBD1 (8 bases). The CDR3 has 16 amino acids. Trimming removed 2 bases from V and 1 base from J, with 12 bases in between. The germline CDR1 and CDR2 sequences are SGDLS and YYNGEE. The CDR3 bases are TGTGCCAGCAGCGTCCACAGGGGGGGGAACACCGGGGAGCTGTTTTTT. Residues: CASSVHRGGNTGELFF.

The V and J genes are TRBV7-9 and TRBJ2-7, with a possible D match to TRBD1 (7 bases). V was trimmed by 3 bases and J by 6 bases, leaving 21 bases between them. Germline CDR1 is SEHNR and CDR2 is FQNEAQ (reference sequence). The CDR3 has 16 residues. In DNA form, the CDR3 reads TGTGCCAGCAGCTTGGAGGGTCGACAGGGAATGGGCGAGCAGTACTTC. Translated: CASSLEGRQGMGEQYF.

This clone was found a few times. The chain links TRBV21-1 to TRBJ2-5; the table's D call TRBD1 went unverified against the DNA. TRBV21-1 is described as a pseudogene. This CDR3 region has 17 residues. CDR3 bases: TGTGCCAGCAGCTGTTACAGGGGGAATGAGTACCAAGAGACCCAGTACTTC. This gives the protein CASSCYRGNEYQETQYF.

V gene TRBV19 combines with J gene TRBJ1-1; TRBD1 agrees at 7 bases. This CDR3 spans 15 amino acids. The V gene end was trimmed by 7 bases and the J gene end by 1 base; junction bases not matched to a gene: 9. Germline lookup yields CDR1 LNHDA and CDR2 SQIVND (reference sequence). CDR3 coding DNA: TGTGCCAGTATGTTACAGGGGCTCCCGAACACTGAAGCTTTCTTT. Protein sequence: CASMLQGLPNTEAFF.

The rearrangement links TRBV7-9 to TRBJ2-3; no firm D call. The germline V and J ends were trimmed by 5 bases and 3 bases, with 6 bases remaining between them. From germline, CDR1 is SEHNR and CDR2 FQNEAQ (reference sequence). The CDR3 length is 12 residues. The DNA of the CDR3 is TGTGCCAGCAGCCGCGATACAGATACGCAGTATTTT. Amino acid sequence: CASSRDTDTQYF.

The V and J genes are TRBV19 and TRBJ2-4; 10 nucleotides match TRBD1. Germline CDR1 LNHDA, CDR2 SQIVND (reference sequence). Unmatched junction bases numbered 10, after V lost 5 bases and J lost 6 bases. This CDR3 has 16 residues. CDR3 sequence: CASSGLPGQGSNIQYF. The CDR3 region has the DNA TGTGCCAGTAGTGGTCTGCCGGGACAGGGGTCAAACATTCAGTACTTC.